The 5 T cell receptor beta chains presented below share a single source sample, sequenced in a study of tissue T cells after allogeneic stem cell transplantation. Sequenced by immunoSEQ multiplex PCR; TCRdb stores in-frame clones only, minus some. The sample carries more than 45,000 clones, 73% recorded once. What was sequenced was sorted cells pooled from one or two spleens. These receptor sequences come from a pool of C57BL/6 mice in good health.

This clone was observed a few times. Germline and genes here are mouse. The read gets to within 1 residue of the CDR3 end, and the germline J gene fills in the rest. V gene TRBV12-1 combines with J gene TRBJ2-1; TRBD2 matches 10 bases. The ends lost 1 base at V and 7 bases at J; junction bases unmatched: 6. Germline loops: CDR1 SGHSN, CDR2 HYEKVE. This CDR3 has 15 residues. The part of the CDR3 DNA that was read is TGTGCCAGCTCTCTTCCTGGGGGGGCGCGGGCTGAGCAGTTC. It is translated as CASSLPGGARAEQF. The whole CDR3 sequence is CASSLPGGARAEQFF.

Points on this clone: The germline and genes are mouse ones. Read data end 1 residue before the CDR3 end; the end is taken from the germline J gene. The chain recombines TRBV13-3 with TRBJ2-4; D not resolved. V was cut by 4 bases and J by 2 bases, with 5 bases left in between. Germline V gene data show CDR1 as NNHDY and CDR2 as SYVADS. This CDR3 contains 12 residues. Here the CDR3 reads CASSPYQNTLYF. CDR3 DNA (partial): TGTGCCAGCAGTCCGTATCAAAACACCTTGTAC. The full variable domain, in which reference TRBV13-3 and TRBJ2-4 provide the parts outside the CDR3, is EAAVTQSPRSKVAVTGGKVTLSCHQTNNHDYMYWYRQDTGHGLRLIHYSYVADSTEKGDIPDGYKASRPSQENFSLILELASLSQTAVYFCASSPYQNTLYFGAGTRLSVL.

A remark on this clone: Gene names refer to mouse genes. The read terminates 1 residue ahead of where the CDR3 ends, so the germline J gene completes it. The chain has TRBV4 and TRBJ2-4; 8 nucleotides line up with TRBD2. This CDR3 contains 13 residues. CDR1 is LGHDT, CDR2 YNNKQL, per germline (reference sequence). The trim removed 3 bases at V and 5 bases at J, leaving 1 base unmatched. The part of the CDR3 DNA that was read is TGTGCCAGCAGCTATGGGGGGGTAAACACCTTGTAC. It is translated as CASSYGGVNTLY. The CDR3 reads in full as CASSYGGVNTLYF.

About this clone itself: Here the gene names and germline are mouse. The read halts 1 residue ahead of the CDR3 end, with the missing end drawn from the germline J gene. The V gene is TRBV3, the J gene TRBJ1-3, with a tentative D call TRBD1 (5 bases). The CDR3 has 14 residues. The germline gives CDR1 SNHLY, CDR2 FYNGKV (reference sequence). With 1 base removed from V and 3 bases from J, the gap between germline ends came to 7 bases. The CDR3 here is CASSLVRDGNTLYF. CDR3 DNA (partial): TGTGCCAGCAGCTTAGTCAGGGATGGAAATACGCTCTAT.

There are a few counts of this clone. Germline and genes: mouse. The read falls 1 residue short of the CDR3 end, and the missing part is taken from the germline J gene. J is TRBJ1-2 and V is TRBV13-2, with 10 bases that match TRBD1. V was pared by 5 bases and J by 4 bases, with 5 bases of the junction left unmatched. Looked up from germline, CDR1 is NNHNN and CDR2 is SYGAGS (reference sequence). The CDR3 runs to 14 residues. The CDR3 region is CASGAGTGASDYTF. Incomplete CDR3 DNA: TGTGCCAGCGGGGCGGGGACAGGGGCCTCCGACTACACC.